The rows below give T cell receptor beta chains drawn from one sample of a study of T-cell reconstitution after alpha-beta-depleted transplantation in children. TCRdb called the PCR reads again in MiXCR, with one record for every CDR3 protein. Of 550,000 to 600,000 distinct CDR3 sequences listed, more than 20% are singletons. The source was PBMCs, mostly from graft donor cells, collected 360 days after TCRalphabeta/CD19-depleted stem cell transplant. These TCRs come from a boy less than two years old who had a stem cell transplant for acute myeloid leukemia, so the T cells may come from the graft donor. Each CDR3 is given with its conserved first and last residue. The order of the fields is V gene, D gene, clone size, J gene, CDR3 DNA, CDR3 protein. A D gene is named only where the DNA matches it firmly. Only part of the rows carry a size: once, few, many, or a class if the clone is expanded.

TRBV11-2	.	.	TRBJ2-3	TGTGCCAGCAGCTCCTCCCCGTTCGGGGGTCGCGGGGATACGCAGTATTTT	CASSSSPFGGRGDTQYF
TRBV7-2	.	many	TRBJ2-1	TGTGCCAGCAGCCCCATACTAACCCTTCATGGGCAGTTCTTC	CASSPILTLHGQFF
TRBV15	.	.	TRBJ1-5	TGTGCCACCAGCAGAGAAGTTGGAGACGGGCGGGCCCCCCAGCATTTT	CATSREVGDGRAPQHF
TRBV27	.	many	TRBJ2-1	TGTGCCAGCAGTTTATCAGGGGGCAATGAGCAGTTCTTC	CASSLSGGNEQFF
TRBV6-2/TRBV6-3	.	.	TRBJ2-7	TGTGCCAGCAAGCCCACAGATTCGGGCTACGAGCAGTACTTC	CASKPTDSGYEQYF
TRBV12-3/TRBV12-4	TRBD1	.	TRBJ2-1	TGTGCCAGCAGTAGCGGACAGGGGCCGCACAATGAGCAGTTCTTC	CASSSGQGPHNEQFF
TRBV28	.	.	TRBJ1-4	TGTGCCAGCAGTTCTCAGGGGAGGGTGTTTTTT	CASSSQGRVFF
TRBV13	.	many	TRBJ1-1	TGTGCCAGCAGCTTAGGCAGGAGCACTGAAGCTTTCTTT	CASSLGRSTEAFF
TRBV2	.	few	TRBJ2-7	TGTGCCAGCAGGGCGAGCTACTACGAGCAGTACTTC	CASRASYYEQYF
TRBV20-1	.	.	TRBJ2-5	TGCAGTGTAGAGGGACAAATCAATGGAGAGACCCAGTACTTC	CSVEGQINGETQYF
TRBV29-1	.	.	TRBJ1-1	TGCAGCGTTTGTCGACTGATGAACACTGAAGCTTTCTTT	CSVCRLMNTEAFF
TRBV6-2/TRBV6-3	.	.	TRBJ2-4	TGTGCCAGCAGTTCCCCCGGGACTGGTAAAAACATTCAGTACTTC	CASSSPGTGKNIQYF
TRBV14	.	.	TRBJ2-3	TGTGCCAGCAGCCAAGATCTTGGACAAATCACAGATACGCAGTATTTT	CASSQDLGQITDTQYF
TRBV12-3/TRBV12-4	TRBD1	few	TRBJ2-2	TGTGCCAGCGGGACAGGGAGCCCCGGGGAGCTGTTTTTT	CASGTGSPGELFF
TRBV28	.	many	TRBJ2-5	TGTGCCAGCAGTTTGACCTTCAGGGAAGAGACCCAGTACTTC	CASSLTFREETQYF
TRBV12-3/TRBV12-4	.	many	TRBJ2-3	TGTGCCAGCAGTTTAGAAGGGCCCACAGATACGCAGTATTTT	CASSLEGPTDTQYF
TRBV28	TRBD1	.	TRBJ2-3	TGTGCCAGCAGCTACAGGGGAAGGGGGACAGATACGCAGTATTTT	CASSYRGRGTDTQYF